This TCR beta chain was observed in a study of regulatory T cells in long-lasting Graves disease. The CDR3 consists of 15 residues. The germline V gene encodes CDR1 MNHEY and CDR2 SVGEGT. V was pared by 0 bases and J by 5 bases, with 13 bases between. This clonotype came up many times. Sample time point: newly diagnosed GD, antithyroid drugs for less than 3 months. The TCR library used RNA extracted from PBMCs. TCR beta libraries were built with iRepertoire HTBI primers and Arm-PCR of CDR3 regions. From the multiplex PCR reads, TCRdb called clonotypes with MiXCR, one entry per CDR3 protein. The sample lists some 340,000 distinct CDR3 sequences, about 11% seen once, with approximately 17% in the top ten. This sample also belongs to another study, concerning T cells in Graves' hyperthyroidism and ophthalmopathy. Per that study: Thyroid ultrasound and orbital computed tomography, with clinical symptoms and serum thyroxine and TRAb, informed diagnoses.

The sequencing used peripheral blood mononuclear cells (PBMCs), collected at new diagnosis, from a patient treated with antithyroid drugs. V is TRBV6-2 or TRBV6-3 and J is TRBJ1-1, with D hard to call. This TCR was recovered from a woman aged 18-30 years with Graves disease. Here the CDR3 reads CASSYSFPGATEAFF. CDR3 coding DNA: TGTGCCAGCAGTTACTCGTTTCCGGGCGCGACTGAAGCTTTCTTT.